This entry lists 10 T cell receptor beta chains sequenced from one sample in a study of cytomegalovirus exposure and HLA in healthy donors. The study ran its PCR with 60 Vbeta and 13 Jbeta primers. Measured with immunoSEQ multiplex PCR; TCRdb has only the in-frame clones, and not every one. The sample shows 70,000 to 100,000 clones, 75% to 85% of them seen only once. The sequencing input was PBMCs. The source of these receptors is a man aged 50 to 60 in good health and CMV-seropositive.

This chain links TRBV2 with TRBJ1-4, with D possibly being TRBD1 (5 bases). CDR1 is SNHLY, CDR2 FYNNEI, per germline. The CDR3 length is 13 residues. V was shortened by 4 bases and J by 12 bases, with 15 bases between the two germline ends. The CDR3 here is CASSVDTGVELFF. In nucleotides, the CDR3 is TGTGCCAGCAGTGTGGACACGGGGGTGGAACTGTTTTTT.

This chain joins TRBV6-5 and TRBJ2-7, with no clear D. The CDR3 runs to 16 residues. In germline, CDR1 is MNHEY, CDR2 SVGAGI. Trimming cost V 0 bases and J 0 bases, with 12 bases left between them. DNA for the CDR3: TGTGCCAGCAGTTACTCCACGTACCGTAGCTCCTACGAGCAGTACTTC. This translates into CASSYSTYRSSYEQYF.

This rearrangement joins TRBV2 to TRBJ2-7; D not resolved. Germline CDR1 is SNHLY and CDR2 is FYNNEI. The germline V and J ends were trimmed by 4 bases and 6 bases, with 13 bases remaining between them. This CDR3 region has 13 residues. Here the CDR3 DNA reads TGTGCCAGCAGTGTATCCCTTACGGTCGAGCAGTACTTC. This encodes CASSVSLTVEQYF.

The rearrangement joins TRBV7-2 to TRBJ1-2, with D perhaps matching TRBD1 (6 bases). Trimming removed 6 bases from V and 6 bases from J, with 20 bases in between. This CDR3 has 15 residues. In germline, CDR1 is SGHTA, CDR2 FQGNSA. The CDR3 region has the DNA TGTGCCAGCAGTCGTCTGGGGGGGGCGCACAATGGCTACACCTTC. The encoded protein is CASSRLGGAHNGYTF.

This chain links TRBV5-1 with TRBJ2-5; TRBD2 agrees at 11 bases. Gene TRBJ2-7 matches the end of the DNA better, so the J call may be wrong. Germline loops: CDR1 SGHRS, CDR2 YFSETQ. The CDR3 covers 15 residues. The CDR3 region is CASSRTLAGDYEQYF. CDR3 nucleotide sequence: TGCGCCAGCAGCAGAACACTAGCGGGGGACTACGAGCAGTACTTC.

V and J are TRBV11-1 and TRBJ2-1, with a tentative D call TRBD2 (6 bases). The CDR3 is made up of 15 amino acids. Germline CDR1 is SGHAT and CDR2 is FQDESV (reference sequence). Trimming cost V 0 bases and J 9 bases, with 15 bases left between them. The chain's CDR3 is CASSLAGGGVTEQFF. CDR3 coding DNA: TGTGCCAGCAGCTTAGCGGGGGGTGGGGTAACTGAGCAGTTCTTC.

The CDR3: CASSVTANTEAFF. The CDR3 coding sequence is TGTGCCAGCAGTGTCACAGCTAACACTGAAGCTTTCTTT. The chain links TRBV6-1 to TRBJ1-1; D unclear. Trimming pared 4 bases from V and 2 bases from J, leaving 8 bases between. Germline CDR1 and CDR2: MNHNS and SASEGT. The CDR3 extends over 13 amino acids.

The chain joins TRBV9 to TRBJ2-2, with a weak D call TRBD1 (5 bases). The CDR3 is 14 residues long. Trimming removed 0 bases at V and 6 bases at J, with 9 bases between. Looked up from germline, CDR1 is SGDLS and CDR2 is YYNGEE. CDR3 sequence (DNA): TGTGCCAGCAGCGTAGGGGGCCTCGCCGGGGAGCTGTTTTTT. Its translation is CASSVGGLAGELFF.

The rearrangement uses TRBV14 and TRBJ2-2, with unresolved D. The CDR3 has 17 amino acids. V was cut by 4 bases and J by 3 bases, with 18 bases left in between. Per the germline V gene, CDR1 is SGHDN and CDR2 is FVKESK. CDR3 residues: CASSPDEGSLHTGELFF. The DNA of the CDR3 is TGTGCCAGCAGCCCAGATGAAGGTAGCCTACACACCGGGGAGCTGTTTTTT.

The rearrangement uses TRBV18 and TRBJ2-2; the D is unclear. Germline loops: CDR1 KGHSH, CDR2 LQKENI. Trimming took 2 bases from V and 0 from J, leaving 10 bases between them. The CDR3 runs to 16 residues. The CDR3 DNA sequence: TGTGCCAGCTCACCAACCACGCGGACGAACACCGGGGAGCTGTTTTTT. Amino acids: CASSPTTRTNTGELFF.